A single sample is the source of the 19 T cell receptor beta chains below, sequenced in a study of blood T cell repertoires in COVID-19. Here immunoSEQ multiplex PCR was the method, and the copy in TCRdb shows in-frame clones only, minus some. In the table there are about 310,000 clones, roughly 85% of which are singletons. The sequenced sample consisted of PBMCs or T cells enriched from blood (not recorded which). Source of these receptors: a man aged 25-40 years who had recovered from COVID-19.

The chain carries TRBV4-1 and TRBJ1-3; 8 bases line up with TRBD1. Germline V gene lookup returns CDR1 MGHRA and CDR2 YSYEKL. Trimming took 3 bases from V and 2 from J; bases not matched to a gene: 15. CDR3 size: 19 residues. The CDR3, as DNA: TGCGCCAGCAGCCAGGATGCTCCTAGGACAGGGTCGACTGGAAACACCATATATTTT. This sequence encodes CASSQDAPRTGSTGNTIYF.

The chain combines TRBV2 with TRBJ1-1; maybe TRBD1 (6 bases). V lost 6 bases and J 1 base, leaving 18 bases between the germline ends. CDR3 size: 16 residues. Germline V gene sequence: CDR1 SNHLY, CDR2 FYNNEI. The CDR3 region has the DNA TGTGCCAGCAGGGGGGGGCCCATCCACCCGAACACTGAAGCTTTCTTT. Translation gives CASRGGPIHPNTEAFF.

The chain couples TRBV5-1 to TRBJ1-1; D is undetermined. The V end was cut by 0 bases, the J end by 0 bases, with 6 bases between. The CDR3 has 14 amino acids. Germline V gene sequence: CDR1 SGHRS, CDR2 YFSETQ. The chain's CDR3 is CASSLEAVNTEAFF. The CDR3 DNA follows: TGCGCCAGCAGCTTGGAAGCGGTGAACACTGAAGCTTTCTTT.

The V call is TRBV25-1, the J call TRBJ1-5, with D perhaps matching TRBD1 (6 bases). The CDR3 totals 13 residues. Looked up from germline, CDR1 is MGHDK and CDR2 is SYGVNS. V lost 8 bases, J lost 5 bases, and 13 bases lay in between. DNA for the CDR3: TGTGCCAGCGCTGACAGGTCTGATCAGCCCCAGCATTTT. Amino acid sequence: CASADRSDQPQHF.

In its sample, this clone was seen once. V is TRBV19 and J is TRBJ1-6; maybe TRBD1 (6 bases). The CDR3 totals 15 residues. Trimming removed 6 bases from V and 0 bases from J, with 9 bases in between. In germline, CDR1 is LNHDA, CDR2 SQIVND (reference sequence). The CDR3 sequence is CASRSGASYNSPLHF. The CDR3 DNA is TGTGCCAGTAGGTCAGGGGCCTCCTATAATTCACCCCTCCACTTT.

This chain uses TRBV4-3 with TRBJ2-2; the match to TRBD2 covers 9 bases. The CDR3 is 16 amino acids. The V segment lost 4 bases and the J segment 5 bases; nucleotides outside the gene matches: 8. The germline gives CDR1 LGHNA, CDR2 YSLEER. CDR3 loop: CASSLQSGGRTGELFF. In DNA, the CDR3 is TGCGCCAGCAGCCTACAAAGCGGGGGGAGGACCGGGGAGCTGTTTTTT.

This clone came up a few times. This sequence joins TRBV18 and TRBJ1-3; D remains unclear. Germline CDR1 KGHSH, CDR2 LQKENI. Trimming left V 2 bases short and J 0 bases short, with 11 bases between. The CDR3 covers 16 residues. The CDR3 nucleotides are TGTGCCAGCTCACCAACCCACGGGTTCTCTGGAAACACCATATATTTT. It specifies CASSPTHGFSGNTIYF.

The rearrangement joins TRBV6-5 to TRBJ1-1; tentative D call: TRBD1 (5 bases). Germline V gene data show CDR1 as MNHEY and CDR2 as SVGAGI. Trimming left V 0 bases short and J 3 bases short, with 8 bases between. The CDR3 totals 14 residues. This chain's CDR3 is CASSYSPGYTEAFF. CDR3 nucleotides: TGTGCCAGCAGTTACTCTCCAGGGTACACTGAAGCTTTCTTT.

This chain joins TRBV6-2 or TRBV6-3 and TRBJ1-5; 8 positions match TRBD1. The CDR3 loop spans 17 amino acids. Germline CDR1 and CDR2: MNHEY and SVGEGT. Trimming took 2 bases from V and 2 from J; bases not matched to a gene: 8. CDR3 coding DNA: TGTGCCAGCAGTTACAGGCGACCGGGACAGGGCAATCAGCCCCAGCATTTT. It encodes CASSYRRPGQGNQPQHF.

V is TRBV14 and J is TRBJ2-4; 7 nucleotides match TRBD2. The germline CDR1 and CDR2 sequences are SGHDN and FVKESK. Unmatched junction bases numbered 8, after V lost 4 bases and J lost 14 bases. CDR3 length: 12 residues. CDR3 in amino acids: CASSRGPGGKYF. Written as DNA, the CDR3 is TGTGCCAGCAGCCGCGGGCCCGGGGGGAAGTACTTC.

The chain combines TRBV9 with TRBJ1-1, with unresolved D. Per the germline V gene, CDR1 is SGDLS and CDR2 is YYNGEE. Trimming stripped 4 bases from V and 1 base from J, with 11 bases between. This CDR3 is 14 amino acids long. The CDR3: CASSPQSGNTEAFF. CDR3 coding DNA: TGTGCCAGCAGCCCTCAATCGGGGAACACTGAAGCTTTCTTT.

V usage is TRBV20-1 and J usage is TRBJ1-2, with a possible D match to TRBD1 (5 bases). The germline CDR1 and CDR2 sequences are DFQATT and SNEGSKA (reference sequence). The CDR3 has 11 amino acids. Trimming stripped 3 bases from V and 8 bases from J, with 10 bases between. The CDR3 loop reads CSASVRVGYTF. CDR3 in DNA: TGCAGTGCTAGTGTCAGGGTCGGCTACACCTTC.

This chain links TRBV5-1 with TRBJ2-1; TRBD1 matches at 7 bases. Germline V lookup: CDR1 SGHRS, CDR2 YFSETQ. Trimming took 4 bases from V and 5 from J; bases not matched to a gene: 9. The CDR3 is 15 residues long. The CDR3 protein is CASSNADRSNNEQFF. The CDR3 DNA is TGCGCCAGCAGCAATGCGGACAGGAGCAACAATGAGCAGTTCTTC.

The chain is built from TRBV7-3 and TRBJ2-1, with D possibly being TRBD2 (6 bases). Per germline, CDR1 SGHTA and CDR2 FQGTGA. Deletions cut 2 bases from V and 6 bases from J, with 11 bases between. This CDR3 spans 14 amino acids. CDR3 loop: CASSLSGGANEQFF. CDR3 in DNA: TGTGCCAGCAGCTTATCGGGCGGGGCCAATGAGCAGTTCTTC.

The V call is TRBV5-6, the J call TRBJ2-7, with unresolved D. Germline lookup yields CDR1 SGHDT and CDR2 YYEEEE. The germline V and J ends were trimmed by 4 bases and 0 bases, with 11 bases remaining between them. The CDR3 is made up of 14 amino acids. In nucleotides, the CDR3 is TGTGCCAGCAGCCCCGGATGGAGCTCCTACGAGCAGTACTTC. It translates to CASSPGWSSYEQYF.

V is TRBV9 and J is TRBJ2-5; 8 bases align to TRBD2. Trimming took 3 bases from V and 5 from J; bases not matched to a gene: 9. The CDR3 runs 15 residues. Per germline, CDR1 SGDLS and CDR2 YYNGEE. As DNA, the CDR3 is TGTGCCAGCAGCGCCTACGGGGGGGCCGAGGAGACCCAGTACTTC. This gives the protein CASSAYGGAEETQYF.

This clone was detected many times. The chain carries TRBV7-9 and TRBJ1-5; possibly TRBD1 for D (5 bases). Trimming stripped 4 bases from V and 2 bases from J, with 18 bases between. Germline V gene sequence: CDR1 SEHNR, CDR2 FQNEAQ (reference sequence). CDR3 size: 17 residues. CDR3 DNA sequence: TGTGCCAGCAGCTCCTCACCCCAGGGTGGGGGCAATCAGCCCCAGCATTTT. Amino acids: CASSSSPQGGGNQPQHF.

CDR3: CASSLTGLGNTIYF. The CDR3, as DNA: TGCGCCAGCAGTTTGACAGGGCTTGGAAACACCATATATTTT. The chain has TRBV5-1 and TRBJ1-3; TRBD1 matches 7 bases. J was trimmed by 3 bases and V by 5 bases; bases with no gene match: 5. This CDR3 has 14 amino acids. Germline CDR1 is SGHRS and CDR2 is YFSETQ.

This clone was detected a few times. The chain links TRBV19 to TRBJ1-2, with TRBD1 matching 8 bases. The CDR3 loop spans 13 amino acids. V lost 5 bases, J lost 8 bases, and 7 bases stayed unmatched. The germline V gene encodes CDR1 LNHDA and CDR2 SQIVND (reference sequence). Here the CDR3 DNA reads TGTGCCAGTAGTTCCGGGACAGGACGGGGCTACACCTTC. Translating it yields CASSSGTGRGYTF.